The clone carrying this TCR beta chain was seen a few times. The assay was immunoSEQ multiplex PCR, and TCRdb's table has in-frame clones only and misses some. The sample lists 50,000 to 65,000 clones; around 93% were seen once. These data belong to a study of control samples from healthy donors and cancer patients. The germline V and J ends were trimmed by 5 bases and 7 bases, with 15 bases remaining between them. Germline assignment: CDR1 SGHAT and CDR2 FQNNGV. The CDR3 contains 14 residues. Specimen: PBMCs. This chain links TRBV11-2 with TRBJ2-1; possible D gene TRBD2, 6 bases. This receptor was taken from a man in his thirties or forties with colorectal cancer. The CDR3 nucleotides are TGTGCCAGCAGCCGACCTCGGGGGAGGAATGAGCAGTTCTTC. Translated, it gives CASSRPRGRNEQFF. Supplemented by reference TRBV11-2 and TRBJ2-1, the full variable domain reads EAGVAQSPRYKIIEKRQSVAFWCNPISGHATLYWYQQILGQGPKLLIQFQNNGVVDDSQLPKDRFSAERLKGVDSTLKIQPAKLEDSAVYLCASSRPRGRNEQFFGPGTRLTVL.